This T cell receptor (beta chain) derives from a study of blood T cell repertoires in COVID-19. Study at large: The United States, Italy and Spain provided the acute and convalescent COVID-19 samples. From T cells, B-cell-depleted T cells, or PBMCs came the material, which was cDNA or gDNA.

Authors' methods: Amplification of reference gene primers provided the estimated nucleated cell counts. Assay: immunoSEQ multiplex PCR; the TCRdb copy retains only in-frame clones and omits some. D and trimming come from the DNA, and the V and J calls and clone size come from that table. The data show approximately 75,000 clones, with about 74% seen just once and approximately 2.8% held by the top ten. CDR1 is LGHDT and CDR2 is YNNKEL in the germline V gene (reference sequence). The CDR3 consists of 15 residues. V shed 5 bases and J 5 bases; nucleotides not matched to a gene: 8. The V gene is TRBV3-1 (or the pseudogene TRBV3-2), the J gene TRBJ1-2; TRBD1 agrees at 10 bases. Sequenced: peripheral blood. The TCR sequence derives from a human donor with acute or convalescent COVID-19. The donor label of this sample is uncertain. CDR3 in amino acids: CASSRPGQGIYGYTF. The CDR3 region has the DNA TGTGCCAGCAGCAGACCGGGACAGGGGATTTATGGCTACACCTTC.